Below are 30 T cell receptor beta chains sequenced from a single sample in a study of shared clonotypes between healthy human individuals. The repertoire was sequenced with immunoSEQ multiplex PCR; TCRdb's copy has only in-frame clones and lacks some. This sample carries roughly 2.4 million clones, 90% to 96% of them seen once, and the ten largest clones take roughly 0.13%. The specimen sequenced was naive CD4+ T cells sorted from blood. The subset here: CD45RA+ positively selected. These TCRs come from a young man in good health.

The chain is built from TRBV27 and TRBJ1-4; D is possibly TRBD1 (6 bases). V gave up 7 bases and J gave up 4 bases, with 16 bases separating them. The germline gives CDR1 MNHEY, CDR2 SMNVEV (reference sequence). The CDR3 runs to 15 residues. For the CDR3, the DNA is TGTGCCAGCACTCGACGGACAGCCTTTAATGAAAAACTGTTTTTT. Translated: CASTRRTAFNEKLFF.

The V and J genes are TRBV10-3 and TRBJ2-2; D perhaps matches TRBD2 (6 bases). CDR3 size: 15 residues. Germline CDR1 ENHRY, CDR2 SYGVKD. The V end lost 10 bases, the J end lost 1 base, and 16 bases lay between the germline ends. In DNA, the CDR3 is TGTGCCACATCGCAGGCCGGGGGGAACACCGGGGAGCTGTTTTTT. Protein sequence: CATSQAGGNTGELFF.

This chain joins TRBV6-5 and TRBJ1-5; D gene uncertain. The CDR3 contains 14 residues. Per the germline V gene, CDR1 is MNHEY and CDR2 is SVGAGI. Trimming removed 5 bases at V and 6 bases at J, with 14 bases between. The CDR3 DNA sequence: TGTGCCAGCAGTCTGAGCCGCCTAGGTCAGCCCCAGCATTTT. Protein product: CASSLSRLGQPQHF.

The rearrangement uses TRBV7-9 and TRBJ1-3; 7 bases match TRBD1. With V trimmed by 1 base and J by 2 bases, 2 bases remained unmatched. The length of the CDR3 is 15 residues. The germline V gene encodes CDR1 SEHNR and CDR2 FQNEAQ (reference sequence). The DNA for the CDR3 is TGTGCCAGCAGCTTAGAGGGGGCTACTGGAAACACCATATATTTT. It translates to CASSLEGATGNTIYF.

Comment on this clone: A much larger clone is a single base away; this may be a read error. Distinct nucleotide sequences in the sample also encode this CDR3. The chain is built from TRBV5-6 and TRBJ1-2, with D perhaps matching TRBD1 (6 bases). The V gene's germline CDR1 is SGHDT and CDR2 YYEEEE. Trimming left V 4 bases short and J 2 bases short, with 9 bases between. The CDR3 runs to 13 residues. The CDR3 DNA sequence: TGTGCCAGCAGCCCCGACAGGAACTATGGCTACACCTTC. This codes for CASSPDRNYGYTF.

The J gene is TRBJ2-5, the V gene TRBV6-5; D is possibly TRBD1 or TRBD2 (5 bases each). With 0 bases removed from V and 1 base from J, the gap between germline ends came to 12 bases. The CDR3 covers 16 residues. Germline CDR1 and CDR2: MNHEY and SVGAGI. The chain's CDR3 is CASSYSGGGPQETQYF. Written as DNA, the CDR3 is TGTGCCAGCAGTTACTCGGGTGGGGGACCCCAAGAGACCCAGTACTTC.

The V gene is TRBV5-1, the J gene TRBJ1-2; D might be TRBD1 (6 bases). CDR3 length: 14 residues. CDR1 and CDR2 from the germline V gene are SGHRS and YFSETQ. V lost 4 bases, J lost 8 bases, and 18 bases lay in between. The CDR3 sequence is CASSPGGGPSGYTF. In DNA form, the CDR3 reads TGCGCCAGCAGCCCCGGTGGGGGGCCGAGCGGCTACACCTTC.

V is TRBV7-2 and J is TRBJ2-1; D is uncertain. Trimming removed 5 bases at V and 5 bases at J, with 4 bases between. In germline, CDR1 is SGHTA, CDR2 FQGNSA. This CDR3 is built from 11 residues. Written as DNA, the CDR3 is TGTGCCAGCAGCGAAAACAATGAGCAGTTCTTC. It yields the protein CASSENNEQFF.

The chain joins TRBV7-2 to TRBJ1-5, with TRBD1 matching over 7 bases. From germline, CDR1 is SGHTA and CDR2 FQGNSA. This CDR3 has 14 residues. The V and J ends lost 5 bases and 6 bases, in that order; junction bases with no gene match: 7. CDR3 DNA sequence: TGTGCCAGCAGCCCGACAGGGATGGGTCAGCCCCAGCATTTT. It codes for CASSPTGMGQPQHF.

The V and J genes are TRBV10-3 and TRBJ1-1; perhaps TRBD1 as D (5 bases). With 7 bases removed from V and 5 bases from J, the gap between germline ends came to 14 bases. CDR3 length equals 13 residues. Per the germline V gene, CDR1 is ENHRY and CDR2 is SYGVKD. The CDR3 spells CAITQLQGTEAFF. The CDR3 DNA reads as TGTGCCATCACTCAACTCCAGGGAACTGAAGCTTTCTTT.

The gene calls are TRBV7-6 and TRBJ2-1, with 8 positions matching TRBD2. Trimming at V came to 0 bases and at J to 9 bases, leaving 7 bases not matched to a gene. Germline CDR1 SGHVS, CDR2 FNYEAQ. The CDR3 loop spans 15 amino acids. The CDR3, as DNA: TGTGCCAGCAGCTTAGCAGGCGGGGGGCCTGGTGAGCAGTTCTTC. Translating gives CASSLAGGGPGEQFF.

The V and J genes are TRBV6-1 and TRBJ1-2, with D unresolved. CDR3 size: 14 residues. Germline assignment: CDR1 MNHNS and CDR2 SASEGT. The ends were cut back, 4 bases at V and 0 bases at J, with 9 bases in the middle. In DNA form, the CDR3 reads TGTGCCAGCAGTGTTGGGAACTCTAACTATGGCTACACCTTC. Translating it yields CASSVGNSNYGYTF.

V is TRBV11-2 and J is TRBJ2-3; 12 bases are a match to TRBD2. The CDR3 has 16 residues. Germline V lookup: CDR1 SGHAT, CDR2 FQNNGV. The junction had 2 bases not matched to a gene; V was cut back by 1 base and J by 3 bases. CDR3 protein: CASSLGTSGKTDTQYF. The CDR3 region has the DNA TGTGCCAGCAGCTTAGGGACTAGCGGGAAAACAGATACGCAGTATTTT. Full variable domain (rest looked up from reference TRBV11-2 and TRBJ2-3): EAGVAQSPRYKIIEKRQSVAFWCNPISGHATLYWYQQILGQGPKLLIQFQNNGVVDDSQLPKDRFSAERLKGVDSTLKIQPAKLEDSAVYLCASSLGTSGKTDTQYFGPGTRLTVL.

The gene calls are TRBV29-1 and TRBJ1-2, with D possibly matching TRBD1 (5 bases). This CDR3 region has 13 residues. The V gene lost 4 bases and the J gene lost 2 bases, with 11 bases spanning the gap. Germline V gives CDR1 SQVTM, CDR2 ANQGSEA. CDR3 residues: CSVGGELNYGYTF. The CDR3 nucleotides read TGCAGCGTTGGAGGGGAGTTGAACTATGGCTACACCTTC.

This clone came up once. This chain joins TRBV6-1 and TRBJ2-7; D tentatively reads TRBD1 or TRBD2 (5 bases each). This CDR3 is 16 amino acids long. V was pared by 4 bases and J by 0 bases, with 16 bases between. The germline gives CDR1 MNHNS, CDR2 SASEGT. The CDR3 DNA follows: TGTGCCAGCAGTGCGACGGGACCCCTCTACTCCTACGAGCAGTACTTC. Protein sequence: CASSATGPLYSYEQYF.

The V call is TRBV30, the J call TRBJ1-2; 7 bases map to TRBD1. The CDR3 covers 12 residues. Losses at the gene ends were 2 bases for V and 8 bases for J; bases not matched to a gene: 5. CDR1 GTSNPN and CDR2 SVGIG come from the germline V gene (reference sequence). DNA of the CDR3: TGTGCCTGGAGTACAGTAGGGGGCGGCTACACCTTC. Translated, it gives CAWSTVGGGYTF.

The CDR3 here is CASTEPITGELFF. CDR3 in DNA: TGTGCCAGCACCGAACCAATCACCGGGGAGCTGTTTTTT. The rearrangement links TRBV6-5 to TRBJ2-2, with D hard to call. The V end was cut by 7 bases, the J end by 4 bases, with 10 bases between. This CDR3 contains 13 residues. Germline V gene lookup returns CDR1 MNHEY and CDR2 SVGAGI.

The chain is built from TRBV7-2 and TRBJ2-7; no reliable D call. CDR3 size: 12 residues. V was shortened by 2 bases and J by 9 bases, with 11 bases between the two germline ends. Germline-derived CDR1 and CDR2 are SGHTA and FQGNSA. CDR3 nucleotide sequence: TGTGCCAGCAGCTTAACCCCCGGTGTGCAGTACTTC. It codes for CASSLTPGVQYF.

The chain is built from TRBV6-1 and TRBJ2-7; D gene ambiguous. V was pared by 2 bases and J by 4 bases, with 6 bases between. This CDR3 has 12 amino acids. Germline loops: CDR1 MNHNS, CDR2 SASEGT. The CDR3: CASSEPGYEQYF. In DNA form, the CDR3 reads TGTGCCAGCAGTGAACCCGGGTACGAGCAGTACTTC.

Remarks on this clone: In the same sample, other DNA sequences code for this CDR3. The gene calls are TRBV5-1 and TRBJ1-1; D unresolved. V lost 4 bases, J lost 2 bases, and 6 bases lay in between. In germline, CDR1 is SGHRS, CDR2 YFSETQ. The CDR3 sequence is 12 residues long. The CDR3 DNA sequence: TGCGCCAGCAGCGCCAGAAACACTGAAGCTTTCTTT. This encodes CASSARNTEAFF.

This rearrangement joins TRBV5-6 to TRBJ2-7; 7 positions match TRBD1. The CDR3 consists of 14 residues. Trimming took 4 bases from V and 3 from J; bases not matched to a gene: 7. The V gene's germline CDR1 is SGHDT and CDR2 YYEEEE. In nucleotides, the CDR3 is TGTGCCAGCAGCCCGACAGGGATAAGCTACGAGCAGTACTTC. Residues: CASSPTGISYEQYF.

The rearrangement joins TRBV18 to TRBJ2-2; 10 bases map to TRBD1. Germline CDR1 and CDR2: KGHSH and LQKENI. V was pared by 3 bases and J by 4 bases, with 2 bases of the junction left unmatched. This CDR3 region has 15 residues. The CDR3 sequence: CASSPDRGSTGELFF. CDR3 nucleotide sequence: TGTGCCAGCTCACCGGACAGGGGGAGCACCGGGGAGCTGTTTTTT.

The V gene is TRBV2, the J gene TRBJ1-5, with 8 bases lining up with TRBD1. V dropped 6 bases and J dropped 0; count of bases not matched to a gene: 4. The CDR3 length is 15 residues. Germline V gives CDR1 SNHLY, CDR2 FYNNEI. The CDR3 coding sequence is TGTGCCAGCAGGACAGGGGCCCTTAGCAATCAGCCCCAGCATTTT. This sequence encodes CASRTGALSNQPQHF.

CDR3 sequence reads: CASRPSANTGELFF. Here the CDR3 DNA reads TGTGCCAGCAGACCCAGTGCGAACACCGGGGAGCTGTTTTTT. This rearrangement joins TRBV14 to TRBJ2-2; unclear D gene. Per germline, CDR1 SGHDN and CDR2 FVKESK. With 6 bases removed from V and 0 bases from J, the gap between germline ends came to 8 bases. The CDR3 runs to 14 residues.

The chain has TRBV4-2 and TRBJ2-7; 7 bases line up with TRBD1. The CDR3 length is 16 residues. The J segment lost 2 bases and the V segment lost 2 bases, leaving 9 bases of the junction unmatched. Germline lookup yields CDR1 LGHNA and CDR2 YNFKEQ. The CDR3 coding sequence is TGTGCCAGCAGCCAAACCCCCACAGGGGTACCCTACGAGCAGTACTTC. It specifies CASSQTPTGVPYEQYF.

The chain joins TRBV19 to TRBJ1-5; no reliable D call. The germline V and J ends were trimmed by 5 bases and 9 bases, with 5 bases remaining between them. CDR3 length: 10 residues. Per the germline V gene, CDR1 is LNHDA and CDR2 is SQIVND (reference sequence). CDR3 protein: CASSWRPQHF. The CDR3 DNA follows: TGTGCCAGTAGTTGGCGGCCCCAGCATTTT.

The V gene is TRBV27, the J gene TRBJ1-4; unclear D gene. V lost 2 bases and J 8 bases, leaving 9 bases between the germline ends. CDR3 length: 13 residues. Germline V gene data show CDR1 as MNHEY and CDR2 as SMNVEV (reference sequence). The CDR3 spells CASSLNVLEKLFF. The CDR3 DNA follows: TGTGCCAGCAGTTTAAATGTTCTAGAAAAACTGTTTTTT.

The chain couples TRBV10-3 to TRBJ1-1, with TRBD1 matching over 9 bases. Trimming at V came to 5 bases and at J to 8 bases, leaving 6 bases not matched to a gene. Germline assignment: CDR1 ENHRY and CDR2 SYGVKD. This CDR3 spans 13 amino acids. The CDR3 DNA is TGTGCCATCAGTCCGGGACAGGGATCGGAAGCTTTCTTT. It encodes CAISPGQGSEAFF.

This clone was observed once. The chain employs TRBV5-6 and TRBJ2-1; no definite D call. Trimming shortened V by 0 bases and J by 2 bases, and 3 bases separated the two germline ends. The CDR3 covers 13 residues. CDR1 SGHDT and CDR2 YYEEEE come from the germline V gene. Here the CDR3 reads CASSLEPYNEQFF. In nucleotides, the CDR3 is TGTGCCAGCAGCTTGGAACCCTACAATGAGCAGTTCTTC.

The chain couples TRBV2 to TRBJ2-3, with D possibly called TRBD1 or TRBD2 (5 bases each). CDR3 size: 15 residues. Trimming removed 6 bases at V and 0 bases at J, with 13 bases between. In germline, CDR1 is SNHLY, CDR2 FYNNEI. The DNA of the CDR3 is TGTGCCAGCAGCGGGGACGGCCCTAGCACAGATACGCAGTATTTT. As protein: CASSGDGPSTDTQYF.